This T cell receptor beta chain comes out of a study of neurological immune-mediated disorders. CDR1 is SGHKS, CDR2 YYEKEE, per germline (reference sequence). Losses at the gene ends were 4 bases for V and 2 bases for J; bases not matched to a gene: 5. The CDR3 loop spans 15 amino acids. Study-level results: Among 34 multiple sclerosis patients, 18 had repertoires that phylogenetic grouping placed in one related-CDR3 cluster, a possible signature. The absence of any CDR3 amino acid sequence shared by expanded clones across subjects suggests that repertoires were private in all groups.

This clonotype was counted many times. The antigen remains undetermined. Synthesis of cDNA used 5'RACE (with 10-nucleotide random UMIs). TCRdb re-called the 5' RACE reads with MiXCR, one entry per CDR3 protein. Of 50,000 or so distinct CDR3 sequences in the sample, roughly 3.8% were seen once. This TCR was recovered from a man aged 60-69 years with multiple sclerosis. The gene calls are TRBV5-5 and TRBJ2-7; 11 positions agree with TRBD1. The sequenced sample was PBMCs. This CDR3 is CASSRDRGIPYEQYF. The CDR3 nucleotides read TGTGCCAGCAGCCGGGACAGGGGGATCCCCTACGAGCAGTACTTC.